This TCR beta chain was observed in a study of radiotherapy plus CTLA-4 blockade in lung cancer. Data came from immunoSEQ multiplex PCR; TCRdb stores just in-frame clones and leaves some out. The data show about 45,000 clones, about 72% seen once. The CDR3 covers 19 residues. Trimming shortened V by 3 bases and J by 0 bases, and 21 bases separated the two germline ends. The germline gives CDR1 KGHSH, CDR2 LQKENI. The clonotype originates from a human donor with non-small cell lung cancer who had stable disease on radiotherapy plus ipilimumab. Specimen: peripheral blood, collected from a patient treated with radiotherapy plus ipilimumab. The V call is TRBV18, the J call TRBJ1-3; a possible D gene is TRBD1 (5 bases). The CDR3 protein is CASSPYSQQATSSGNTIYF. The CDR3 bases are TGTGCCAGCTCACCCTACTCTCAACAGGCCACCAGCTCTGGAAACACCATATATTTT.